The present T cell receptor beta chain was sequenced within a study of spatial heterogeneity in lung cancer. Study-level information: Bulk RNA-seq from matched material yielded a T cell module score that correlated strongly with TCR transcript counts in tumor regions.

TCR cDNA molecules were tagged individually, and each one carried a unique molecular identifier. TCRdb passed the 5' RACE reads through MiXCR, listing each CDR3 protein once. In the table there are 3,500 or so distinct CDR3 sequences, approximately 15% of which are singletons. Time point described: sample taken at primary tumor resection. The donors, 60 to 80 patients with untreated early-stage non-small cell lung cancer, provided the samples. Findings of the study overall: Counts of expanded alpha and beta TCRs within tumors tracked the tumor nonsynonymous mutation count.

Concerning this clonotype itself: The antigen is undetermined.

This CDR3 is built from 14 residues. Trimming cost V 6 bases and J 3 bases, with 14 bases left between them. Germline V gene data show CDR1 as SQVTM and CDR2 as ANQGSEA. The chain employs TRBV29-1 and TRBJ2-2; D is perhaps TRBD1 (5 bases). The specimen comprised lung tumor tissue, sampled at surgery. The sequence came from a male donor with early-stage non-small cell lung cancer. CDR3 in DNA: TGCAGCGTACGGACGACAGTTTACACCGGGGAGCTGTTTTTT. This gives the protein CSVRTTVYTGELFF.